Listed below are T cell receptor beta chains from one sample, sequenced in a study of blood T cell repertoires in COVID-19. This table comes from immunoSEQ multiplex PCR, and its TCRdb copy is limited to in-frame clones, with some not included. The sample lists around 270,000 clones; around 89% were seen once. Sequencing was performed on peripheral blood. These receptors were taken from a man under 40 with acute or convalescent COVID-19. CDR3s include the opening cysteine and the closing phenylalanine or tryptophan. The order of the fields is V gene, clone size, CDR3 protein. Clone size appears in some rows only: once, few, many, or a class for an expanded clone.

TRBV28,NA,CASSTHGRGSPQTDGYTF
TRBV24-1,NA,CATSDPPWGGRGSRNQPQHF
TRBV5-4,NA,CASSLVGGGGELFF
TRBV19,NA,CASSGGPTTFTDTQYF
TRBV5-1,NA,CASSLEGQGEKLFF
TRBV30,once,CAWTTNEKLFF
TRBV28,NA,CASSFLSGTYNEQFF
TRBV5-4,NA,CASSFRQVSTNTGELFF
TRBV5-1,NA,CASSLEGGANTGELFF
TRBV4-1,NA,CASSQGRGGRYNEQFF
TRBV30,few,CAWSATANTEAFF